Listed below are T cell receptor beta chains from one sample, sequenced in a study of blood T cell repertoires in COVID-19. The repertoire was sequenced with immunoSEQ multiplex PCR; TCRdb's copy has only in-frame clones and lacks some. This sample has roughly 250,000 clones, with about 85% found just once. Sequenced material: peripheral blood. The receptors were gathered from a human donor with COVID-19, enrolled during active disease. The donor label of this sample is uncertain. Each CDR3 is given with its conserved first and last residue. D genes are given only for firm matches. Expanded clones are given a class, and other clones once, few, many or no size at all.

DNA: TGCAGCGTTTCCACCTGGACTAGCGGGTACAATGAGCAGTTCTTC
CDR3: CSVSTWTSGYNEQFF
J: TRBJ2-1
size: NA
V: TRBV29-1
D: TRBD2

DNA: TGTGCCAGCAGCGTAGGGAGGGGACCGCAAGAGACCCAGTACTTC
CDR3: CASSVGRGPQETQYF
J: TRBJ2-5
size: NA
V: TRBV9
D: NA

DNA: TGTGCCAGCAGTTTATGGAGCGGGACAGGGAGGGATCAGCCCCAGCATTTT
CDR3: CASSLWSGTGRDQPQHF
J: TRBJ1-5
size: NA
V: TRBV28
D: TRBD1

DNA: TGTGCCAGCAGTGAAACTAGCGGGACCTACAATGAGCAGTTCTTC
CDR3: CASSETSGTYNEQFF
J: TRBJ2-1
size: NA
V: TRBV28
D: TRBD2

DNA: TGTGCCAGCAGCCAAGATCGCGGGGCCACGTCCACCGGGGAGCTGTTTTTT
CDR3: CASSQDRGATSTGELFF
J: TRBJ2-2
size: NA
V: TRBV3-1/TRBV3-2
D: NA

DNA: TGCGCCAGCATGTTCAACTCTGGGGCCAACGTCCTGACTTTC
CDR3: CASMFNSGANVLTF
J: TRBJ2-6
size: NA
V: TRBV5-1
D: NA

DNA: TGTGCCAGCAGCCAAACCTGGGGGAGGGGACTAGCCAAAAACATTCAGTACTTC
CDR3: CASSQTWGRGLAKNIQYF
J: TRBJ2-4
size: NA
V: TRBV6-2/TRBV6-3
D: TRBD2

DNA: TGTGCCAGCAGTCCAGGGGGCGCATGGAACACCATATATTTT
CDR3: CASSPGGAWNTIYF
J: TRBJ1-3
size: NA
V: TRBV28
D: TRBD1

DNA: TGTGCCACTCCGCCCCAGGGGGTGACCGTTGGCGAGCAGTACTTC
CDR3: CATPPQGVTVGEQYF
J: TRBJ2-7
size: NA
V: TRBV7-8
D: TRBD1

DNA: TGTGCCAGCAGTCGAGGTCTCTCAATAGGTTTCATGAACACTGAAGCTTTCTTT
CDR3: CASSRGLSIGFMNTEAFF
J: TRBJ1-1
size: NA
V: TRBV28
D: NA

DNA: TGCGCCAGCAGCCCTAGCGGGAGGCCTCCCAGGGGGAATGAGCAGTTCTTC
CDR3: CASSPSGRPPRGNEQFF
J: TRBJ2-1
size: NA
V: TRBV5-1
D: TRBD2

DNA: TGTGCCAGCAGTGGGTTCCAGCGGGGGACCCAAGAGACCCAGTACTTC
CDR3: CASSGFQRGTQETQYF
J: TRBJ2-5
size: once
V: TRBV25-1
D: TRBD2

DNA: TGCGCCAGCAGCCAAGATACCCTCCCCCAGAGCTACACCTTC
CDR3: CASSQDTLPQSYTF
J: TRBJ1-2
size: NA
V: TRBV4-3
D: NA

DNA: TGTGCCAGCAGCTTTGGGGACTACGGCGACAATGAGCAGTTCTTC
CDR3: CASSFGDYGDNEQFF
J: TRBJ2-1
size: NA
V: TRBV11-2
D: TRBD2

DNA: TGTGCCAGCAGCCTAGGACAGTACGAGCAGTACTTC
CDR3: CASSLGQYEQYF
J: TRBJ2-7
size: NA
V: TRBV4-2
D: NA

DNA: TGCGCCAGCAGCCCGGGGATTGGGACAGGGCACACTGAAGCTTTCTTT
CDR3: CASSPGIGTGHTEAFF
J: TRBJ1-1
size: NA
V: TRBV5-1
D: TRBD1

DNA: TGTGCCAGCAGCTCGCCGGGACAGGGAATAGCTTTCTTT
CDR3: CASSSPGQGIAFF
J: TRBJ1-1
size: NA
V: TRBV5-6
D: TRBD1

DNA: TGCGCCAGCAGCCAATCGACGGGACAGGGGGCTATTTATTCACCCCTCCACTTT
CDR3: CASSQSTGQGAIYSPLHF
J: TRBJ1-6
size: NA
V: TRBV4-3
D: TRBD1

DNA: TGTGCCAGCAGTTTATGGGACGGACAGGCACGTGAGACCCAGTACTTC
CDR3: CASSLWDGQARETQYF
J: TRBJ2-5
size: NA
V: TRBV27
D: TRBD1

DNA: TGTGCCAGCAGCCCCAGACAGGACACTGAAGCTTTCTTT
CDR3: CASSPRQDTEAFF
J: TRBJ1-1
size: NA
V: TRBV7-9
D: NA

DNA: TGTGCCAGTAGTCCCAACCCGGGACAGGGGAAGTTTGATACGCAGTATTTT
CDR3: CASSPNPGQGKFDTQYF
J: TRBJ2-3
size: NA
V: TRBV19
D: TRBD1

DNA: TGTGCCTGGAGGTGGTCGGGACTCTACGAGCAGTACTTC
CDR3: CAWRWSGLYEQYF
J: TRBJ2-7
size: NA
V: TRBV30
D: NA

DNA: TGTGCCAGCAGCCAAGTCAATCTAAACACCGGGGAGCTGTTTTTT
CDR3: CASSQVNLNTGELFF
J: TRBJ2-2
size: NA
V: TRBV3-1/TRBV3-2
D: NA

DNA: TGCAGCGCTGGATCAGGGGGCGCGGTCACTGAAGCTTTCTTT
CDR3: CSAGSGGAVTEAFF
J: TRBJ1-1
size: few
V: TRBV29-1
D: TRBD1

DNA: TGTGCCAGTAGCACTCGACGGACAGATAGCAATCAGCCCCAGCATTTT
CDR3: CASSTRRTDSNQPQHF
J: TRBJ1-5
size: once
V: TRBV19
D: NA

DNA: TGTGCCAGCAGTTTAGCGGGGCGTGAAGCTTTCTTT
CDR3: CASSLAGREAFF
J: TRBJ1-1
size: NA
V: TRBV27
D: NA

DNA: TGTGCCAGCAGTTCGAGGGGGGGCACTGAAGCTTTCTTT
CDR3: CASSSRGGTEAFF
J: TRBJ1-1
size: NA
V: TRBV12-3/TRBV12-4
D: NA

DNA: TGTGCCAGCAGCTTGGGGTTTAGCAGCTCCTACGAGCAGTACTTC
CDR3: CASSLGFSSSYEQYF
J: TRBJ2-7
size: NA
V: TRBV5-4
D: NA

DNA: TGTGCCAGCAGCTTGTATGTCTCACGGGAGCAGTACTTC
CDR3: CASSLYVSREQYF
J: TRBJ2-7
size: once
V: TRBV5-4
D: NA

DNA: TGTGCCTGGAGTGCGACAGGTCGGATATCTTTCTTT
CDR3: CAWSATGRISFF
J: TRBJ1-1
size: NA
V: TRBV30
D: NA

DNA: TGTGCCAGCTCACCTGCGACAGGGGGTATAAACGAGCAGTACTTC
CDR3: CASSPATGGINEQYF
J: TRBJ2-7
size: few
V: TRBV18
D: TRBD1

DNA: TGCAGTGCTAGCAGGAACACTGAAGCTTTCTTT
CDR3: CSASRNTEAFF
J: TRBJ1-1
size: once
V: TRBV20-1
D: NA

DNA: TGTGCCATCAGTGAGTCGGAGGGTCAGCCCCAGCATTTT
CDR3: CAISESEGQPQHF
J: TRBJ1-5
size: NA
V: TRBV10-3
D: NA

DNA: TGTGCCAGCAGTGCCCCTGGACAGGGTAGCAATCAGCCCCAGCATTTT
CDR3: CASSAPGQGSNQPQHF
J: TRBJ1-5
size: NA
V: TRBV6-1
D: TRBD1

DNA: TGTGCCAGCAGCTTAGCGGTTGCGGGGGGCGGTACTGAAGCTTTCTTT
CDR3: CASSLAVAGGGTEAFF
J: TRBJ1-1
size: NA
V: TRBV7-8
D: NA

DNA: TGTGCCACCAGTGATCCGGCTAGCGGGAGGAATGAGCAGTTCTTC
CDR3: CATSDPASGRNEQFF
J: TRBJ2-1
size: NA
V: TRBV24-1
D: TRBD2